This T cell receptor beta chain was obtained from a study of T-cell reconstitution after alpha-beta-depleted transplantation in children. Unique molecular identifiers tagged the TCRbeta library. TCRdb reprocessed the PCR reads with MiXCR, giving one entry per CDR3 protein. This sample yields about 110,000 distinct CDR3 sequences, of which roughly 23% are seen a single time; roughly 10% belongs to the top ten. This clonotype was detected ten times or more. Germline CDR1 reads LGHNA; CDR2 reads YNFKEQ. CDR3 length: 17 amino acids. V lost 1 base and J lost 0; bases outside the gene matches: 5. This TCR was recovered from a male patient under 10 years old who had a stem cell transplant for chronic granulomatous disease, so the T cells may come from the graft donor. The input for sequencing was PBMCs, mostly from graft donor cells, taken 180 days after TCRalphabeta/CD19-depleted stem cell transplant. V is TRBV4-2 and J is TRBJ2-1; 8 positions match TRBD2. CDR3 in DNA: TGTGCCAGCAGCCAAGGCGGGGGGCCGAGCTCCTACAATGAGCAGTTCTTC. Translation gives CASSQGGGPSSYNEQFF.